This section outlines one T cell receptor (beta chain) sequence together with its context. What it recognizes is unknown. The sample belongs to a study of vaccination and CD4 T cells after COVID-19. CDR1 and CDR2 from the germline V gene are SGHTA and FQGNSA. J lost 5 bases, V lost 5 bases, and 6 bases had no gene match. The CDR3 covers 14 residues. With the Oncomine TCR Beta short-read assay, DNA from cultured CD4+ T cells was sequenced. From the PCR reads, TCRdb called clonotypes with MiXCR, one entry per CDR3 protein. Seen here are 5,700 or so distinct CDR3 sequences, 44% observed once, and the top ten hold 11%. Treatment given: roughly ten-day PBMC culture with coronavirus spike peptide pools or control peptides (ViraFEST assay).

This TCR was recovered from a human donor who had recovered from COVID-19. The chain has TRBV7-2 and TRBJ1-5, with 7 bases fitting TRBD1. Sequenced material: CD4+ T cells from blood, cultured in vitro. As DNA, the CDR3 is TGTGCCAGCAGCCGAGACAGGGTTGATCAGCCCCAGCATTTT. Translated: CASSRDRVDQPQHF.